This TCR beta chain came from a study of CD8 T cells in ankylosing spondylitis. Study outcomes and limitations: Disease-linked clones had a CD8+ phenotype and relatively low frequency in peripheral blood.

Trimming took 6 bases from V and 1 from J, leaving 3 bases between them. CDR1 is ENHRY and CDR2 is SYGVKD in the germline V gene. This CDR3 is built from 11 residues. TCRdb independently ran MiXCR on the 5' RACE reads; one entry per CDR3 protein. This table has about 220,000 distinct CDR3 sequences, roughly 24% appearing once. This clonotype was recorded many times. What it binds is not known. Source material: blood, either unsorted or a sorted T cell fraction (not recorded which). This receptor was taken from a male donor with ankylosing spondylitis or in good health (not recorded which). This chain connects TRBV10-3 to TRBJ2-5; unclear D gene. Here the CDR3 reads CAISSQETQYF. In nucleotides, the CDR3 is TGTGCCATCAGCTCCCAAGAGACCCAGTACTTC.